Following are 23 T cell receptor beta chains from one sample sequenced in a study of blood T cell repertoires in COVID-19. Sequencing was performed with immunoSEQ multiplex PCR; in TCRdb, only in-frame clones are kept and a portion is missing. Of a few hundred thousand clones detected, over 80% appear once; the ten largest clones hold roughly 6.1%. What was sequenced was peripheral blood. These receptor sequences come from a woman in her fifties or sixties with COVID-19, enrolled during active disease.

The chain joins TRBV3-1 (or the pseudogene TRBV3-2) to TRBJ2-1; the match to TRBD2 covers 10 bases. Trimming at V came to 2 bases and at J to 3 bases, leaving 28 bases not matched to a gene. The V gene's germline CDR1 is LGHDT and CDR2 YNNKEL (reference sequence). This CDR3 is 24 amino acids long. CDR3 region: CASSQKGGRCGQGTSGALYNEQFF. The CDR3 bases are TGTGCCAGCAGCCAAAAAGGGGGAAGATGTGGACAGGGAACTAGCGGGGCACTCTACAATGAGCAGTTCTTC.

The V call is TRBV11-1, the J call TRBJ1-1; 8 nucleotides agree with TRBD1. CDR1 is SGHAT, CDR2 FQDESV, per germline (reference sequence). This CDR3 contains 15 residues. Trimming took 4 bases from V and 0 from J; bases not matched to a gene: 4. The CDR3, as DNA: TGTGCCAGCAGCTCTCGACAGGGGTTGAACACTGAAGCTTTCTTT. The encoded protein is CASSSRQGLNTEAFF.

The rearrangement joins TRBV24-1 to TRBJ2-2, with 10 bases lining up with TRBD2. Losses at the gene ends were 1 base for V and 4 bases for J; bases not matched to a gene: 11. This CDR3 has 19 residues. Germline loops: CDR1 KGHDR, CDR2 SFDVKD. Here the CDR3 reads CATSDLKREGLLSTGELFF. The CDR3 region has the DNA TGTGCCACCAGTGATTTAAAGCGGGAGGGCCTGTTAAGCACCGGGGAGCTGTTTTTT.

For the CDR3, the DNA is TGTGCCTCCGACAGGGATGGTTTGGGCACTGAAGCTTTCTTT. It encodes CASDRDGLGTEAFF. The chain couples TRBV12-5 to TRBJ1-1; TRBD1 agrees at 7 bases. Germline V gives CDR1 LGHNT, CDR2 FRNRAP. CDR3 size: 14 residues.

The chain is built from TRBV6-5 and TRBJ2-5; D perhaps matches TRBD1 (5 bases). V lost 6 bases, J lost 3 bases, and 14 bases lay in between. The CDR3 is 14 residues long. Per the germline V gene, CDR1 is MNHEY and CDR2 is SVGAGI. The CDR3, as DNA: TGTGCCAGCAGCGCAGTTAGCAGGGAAGAGACCCAGTACTTC. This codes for CASSAVSREETQYF.

DNA for the CDR3: TGTGCCAGCAGCGGTAGCCTTGATGAGACCCAGTACTTC. Its translation is CASSGSLDETQYF. This rearrangement joins TRBV11-2 to TRBJ2-5; unclear D gene. This CDR3 spans 13 amino acids. Germline V CDR1 and CDR2: SGHAT, FQNNGV. With 5 bases removed from V and 5 bases from J, the gap between germline ends came to 12 bases.

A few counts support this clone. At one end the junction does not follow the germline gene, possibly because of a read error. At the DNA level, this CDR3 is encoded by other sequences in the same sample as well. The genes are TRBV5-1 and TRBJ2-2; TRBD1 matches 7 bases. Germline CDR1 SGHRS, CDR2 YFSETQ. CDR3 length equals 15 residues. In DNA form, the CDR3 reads TGCGCCAGCAGATTGGCAGGGGGGAACACCGGGGAGCTGTTTTTT. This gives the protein CASRLAGGNTGELFF.

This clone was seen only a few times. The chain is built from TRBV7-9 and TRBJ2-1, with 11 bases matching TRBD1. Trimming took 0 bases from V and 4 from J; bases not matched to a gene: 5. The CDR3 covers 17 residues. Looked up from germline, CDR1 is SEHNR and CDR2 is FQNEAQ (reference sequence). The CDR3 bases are TGTGCCAGCAGCTTAGCTGGACAGGGGGCGCGGTACAATGAGCAGTTCTTC. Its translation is CASSLAGQGARYNEQFF.

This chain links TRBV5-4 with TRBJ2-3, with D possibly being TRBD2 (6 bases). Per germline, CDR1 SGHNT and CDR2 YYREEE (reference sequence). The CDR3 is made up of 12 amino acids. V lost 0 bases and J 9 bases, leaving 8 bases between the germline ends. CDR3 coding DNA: TGTGCCAGCAGCTTGGGTGGGGGGACGCAGTATTTT. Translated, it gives CASSLGGGTQYF.

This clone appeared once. CDR3 coding DNA: TGTGCCAGCAGCGATGGGACCAGGGGCAATGAGCAGTTCTTC. Amino acid sequence: CASSDGTRGNEQFF. The chain links TRBV7-9 to TRBJ2-1; possible D gene TRBD1, 6 bases. The CDR3 is 14 residues long. V lost 5 bases, J lost 6 bases, and 14 bases lay in between. Germline-derived CDR1 and CDR2 are SEHNR and FQNEAQ (reference sequence).

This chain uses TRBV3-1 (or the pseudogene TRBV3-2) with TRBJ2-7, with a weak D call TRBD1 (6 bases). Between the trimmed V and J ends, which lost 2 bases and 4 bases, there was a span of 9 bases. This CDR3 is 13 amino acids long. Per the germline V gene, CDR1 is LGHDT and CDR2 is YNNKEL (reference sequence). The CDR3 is CASSQHQGYEQYF. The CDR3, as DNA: TGTGCCAGCAGCCAACATCAGGGGTACGAGCAGTACTTC.

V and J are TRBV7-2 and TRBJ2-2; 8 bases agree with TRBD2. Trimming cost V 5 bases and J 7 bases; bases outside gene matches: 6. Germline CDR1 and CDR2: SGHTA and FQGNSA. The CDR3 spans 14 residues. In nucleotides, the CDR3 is TGTGCCAGCAGCCCCTGGACTAGCCACGGGGAGCTGTTTTTT. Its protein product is CASSPWTSHGELFF.

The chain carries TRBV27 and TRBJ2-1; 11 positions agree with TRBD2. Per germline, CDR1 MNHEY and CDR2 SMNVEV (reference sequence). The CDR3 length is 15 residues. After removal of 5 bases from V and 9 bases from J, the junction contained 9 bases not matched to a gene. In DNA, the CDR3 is TGTGCCAGCAGTCCAATAGCGGGAGGGCCTGGTGAGCAGTTCTTC. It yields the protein CASSPIAGGPGEQFF.

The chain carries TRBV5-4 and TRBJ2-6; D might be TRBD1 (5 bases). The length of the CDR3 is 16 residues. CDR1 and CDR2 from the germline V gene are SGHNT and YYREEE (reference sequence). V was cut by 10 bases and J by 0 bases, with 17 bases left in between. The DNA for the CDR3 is TGTGCCTCAGCCCGACAGCCTACCTCTGGGGCCAACGTCCTGACTTTC. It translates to CASARQPTSGANVLTF.

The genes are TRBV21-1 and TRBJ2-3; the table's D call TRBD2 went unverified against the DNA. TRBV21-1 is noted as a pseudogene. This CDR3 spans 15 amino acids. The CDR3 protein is CASSRPLDCTDTQYF. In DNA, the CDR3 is TGTGCCAGCAGCAGACCCCTGGACTGCACAGATACGCAGTATTTT.

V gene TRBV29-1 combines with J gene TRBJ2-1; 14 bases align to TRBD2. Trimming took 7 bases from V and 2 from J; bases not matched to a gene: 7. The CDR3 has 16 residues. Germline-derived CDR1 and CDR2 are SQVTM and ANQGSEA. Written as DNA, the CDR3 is TGCAGCGCGGGACTAGCGGGAGCCAACGCCTACAATGAGCAGTTCTTC. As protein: CSAGLAGANAYNEQFF.

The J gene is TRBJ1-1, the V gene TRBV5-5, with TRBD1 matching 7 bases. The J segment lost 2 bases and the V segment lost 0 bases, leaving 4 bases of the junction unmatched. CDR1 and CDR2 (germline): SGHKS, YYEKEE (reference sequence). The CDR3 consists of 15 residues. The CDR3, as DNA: TGTGCCAGCAGCTTGGTTACAGGGGATAACACTGAAGCTTTCTTT. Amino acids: CASSLVTGDNTEAFF. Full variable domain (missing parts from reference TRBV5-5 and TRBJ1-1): DAGVTQSPTHLIKTRGQQVTLRCSPISGHKSVSWYQQVLGQGPQFIFQYYEKEERGRGNFPDRFSARQFPNYSSELNVNALLLGDSALYLCASSLVTGDNTEAFFGQGTRLTVV.

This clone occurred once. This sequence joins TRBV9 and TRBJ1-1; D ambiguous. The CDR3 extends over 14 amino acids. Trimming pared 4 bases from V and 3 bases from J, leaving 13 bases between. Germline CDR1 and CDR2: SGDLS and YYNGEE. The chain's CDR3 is CASSTRPSDTEAFF. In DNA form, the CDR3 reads TGTGCCAGCAGCACCCGACCGAGCGACACTGAAGCTTTCTTT. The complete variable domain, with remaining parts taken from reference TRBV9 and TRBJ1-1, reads DSGVTQTPKHLITATGQRVTLRCSPRSGDLSVYWYQQSLDQGLQFLIQYYNGEERAKGNILERFSAQQFPDLHSELNLSSLELGDSALYFCASSTRPSDTEAFFGQGTRLTVV.

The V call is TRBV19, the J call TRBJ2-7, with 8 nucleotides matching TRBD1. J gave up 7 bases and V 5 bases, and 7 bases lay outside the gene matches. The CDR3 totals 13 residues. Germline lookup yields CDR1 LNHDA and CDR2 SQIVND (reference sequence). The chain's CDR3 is CASSPRQGLEQYF. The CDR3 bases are TGTGCCAGTAGTCCACGACAGGGGCTTGAGCAGTACTTC.

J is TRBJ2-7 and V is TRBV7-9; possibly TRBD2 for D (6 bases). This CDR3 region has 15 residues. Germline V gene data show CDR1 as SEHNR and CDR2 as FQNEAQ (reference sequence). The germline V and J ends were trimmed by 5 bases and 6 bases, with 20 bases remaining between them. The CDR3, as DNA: TGTGCCAGCAGCCCGTCCCGCGGGAATCTTTTCGAGCAGTACTTC. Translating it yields CASSPSRGNLFEQYF.

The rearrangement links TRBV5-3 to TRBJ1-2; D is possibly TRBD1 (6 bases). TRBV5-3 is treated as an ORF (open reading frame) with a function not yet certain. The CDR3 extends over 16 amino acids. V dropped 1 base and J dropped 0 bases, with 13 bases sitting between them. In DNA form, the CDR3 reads TGTGCCAGAAGCTTGTACTGGGACACCACTAACTATGGCTACACCTTC. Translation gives CARSLYWDTTNYGYTF.

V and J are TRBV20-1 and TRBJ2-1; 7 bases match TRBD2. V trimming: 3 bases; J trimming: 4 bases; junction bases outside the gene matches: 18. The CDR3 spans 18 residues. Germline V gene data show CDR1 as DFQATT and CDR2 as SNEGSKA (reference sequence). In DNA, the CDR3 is TGCAGTGCTAGTTTAGGGCCATTGGGAGGGACCAAGTACAATGAGCAGTTCTTC. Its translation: CSASLGPLGGTKYNEQFF.

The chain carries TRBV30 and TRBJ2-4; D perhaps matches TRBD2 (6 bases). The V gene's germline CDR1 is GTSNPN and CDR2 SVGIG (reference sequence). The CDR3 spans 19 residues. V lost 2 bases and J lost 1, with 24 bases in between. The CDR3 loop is CAWSREGLQPGVAKNIQYF. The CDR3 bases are TGTGCCTGGAGTCGTGAAGGACTACAGCCTGGAGTTGCCAAAAACATTCAGTACTTC. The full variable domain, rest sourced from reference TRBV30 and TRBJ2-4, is SQTIHQWPATLVQPVGSPLSLECTVEGTSNPNLYWYRQAAGRGLQLLFYSVGIGQISSEVPQNLSASRPQDRQFILSSKKLLLSDSGFYLCAWSREGLQPGVAKNIQYFGAGTRLSVL.